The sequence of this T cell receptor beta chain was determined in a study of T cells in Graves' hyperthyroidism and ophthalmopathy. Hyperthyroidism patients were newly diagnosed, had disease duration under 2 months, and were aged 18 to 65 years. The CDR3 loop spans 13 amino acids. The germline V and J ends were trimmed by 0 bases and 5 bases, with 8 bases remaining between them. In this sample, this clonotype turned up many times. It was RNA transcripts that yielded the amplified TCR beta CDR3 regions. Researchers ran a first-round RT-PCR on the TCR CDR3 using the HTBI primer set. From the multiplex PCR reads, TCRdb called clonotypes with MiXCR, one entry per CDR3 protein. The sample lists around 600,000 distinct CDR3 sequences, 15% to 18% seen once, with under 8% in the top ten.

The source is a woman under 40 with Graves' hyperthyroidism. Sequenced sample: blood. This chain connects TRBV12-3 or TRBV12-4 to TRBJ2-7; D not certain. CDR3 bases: TGTGCCAGCAGTTTAGCGTTAGTGAACGAGCAGTACTTC. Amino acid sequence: CASSLALVNEQYF.